One and the same sample provided the 27 T cell receptor beta chains below, sequenced in a study of T cells in Graves' hyperthyroidism and ophthalmopathy. RNA transcripts were the template for amplifying TCR beta CDR3 regions. A set of HTBI primers served as the primers for a first-round RT-PCR of the TCR CDR3. TCRdb re-derived calls from the multiplex PCR reads in MiXCR, one entry per CDR3 protein. The sample lists some 420,000 distinct CDR3 sequences, around 15% occurring once. Input material: blood. These receptors were collected from a woman younger than 35 with Graves' hyperthyroidism.

J is TRBJ1-1 and V is TRBV19; TRBD1 might be the D (5 bases). Trimming removed 3 bases from V and 3 bases from J, with 8 bases in between. Germline lookup yields CDR1 LNHDA and CDR2 SQIVND (reference sequence). CDR3 length: 13 residues. The CDR3 nucleotides are TGTGCCAGTAGTATCGGAGGGGACACTGAAGCTTTCTTT. Translation gives CASSIGGDTEAFF.

This clonotype was seen many times. The CDR3 sequence is CASSLAPAVTYEQYF. In nucleotides, the CDR3 is TGTGCCAGCAGCTTAGCCCCAGCGGTAACCTACGAGCAGTACTTC. The rearrangement joins TRBV7-8 to TRBJ2-7; possibly TRBD2 for D (5 bases). V gave up 0 bases and J gave up 2 bases, with 11 bases separating them. The germline V gene has CDR1 SGHVS and CDR2 FQNEAQ. The CDR3 is 15 amino acids.

This clonotype was seen many times. This rearrangement joins TRBV7-2 to TRBJ2-5; 11 bases line up with TRBD1. The germline V gene has CDR1 SGHTA and CDR2 FQGNSA. The CDR3 spans 16 residues. J was trimmed by 4 bases and V by 5 bases; bases with no gene match: 9. CDR3: CASSPDRGRPSETQYF. CDR3 DNA: TGTGCCAGCAGCCCGGACAGGGGGCGCCCGTCAGAGACCCAGTACTTC. Drawing the rest from reference TRBV7-2 and TRBJ2-5, the complete variable domain is GAGVSQSPSNKVTEKGKDVELRCDPISGHTALYWYRQSLGQGLEFLIYFQGNSAPDKSGLPSDRFSAERTGGSVSTLTIQRTQQEDSAVYLCASSPDRGRPSETQYFGPGTRLLVL.

This clonotype was seen more than once but under ten times. This chain connects TRBV7-8 to TRBJ2-5; the match to TRBD2 covers 9 bases. The CDR3 extends over 15 amino acids. The J segment lost 5 bases and the V segment lost 3 bases, leaving 7 bases of the junction unmatched. The germline CDR1 and CDR2 sequences are SGHVS and FQNEAQ. The CDR3 protein is CASSFIAGVGETQYF. The CDR3 DNA reads TGTGCCAGCAGCTTTATAGCGGGAGTTGGGGAGACCCAGTACTTC.

This clonotype was seen only a few times. The V gene is TRBV29-1, the J gene TRBJ2-7; the match to TRBD2 covers 8 bases. From germline, CDR1 is SQVTM and CDR2 ANQGSEA. This CDR3 is built from 16 residues. J lost 0 bases, V lost 2 bases, and 9 bases had no gene match. This chain's CDR3 is CSVETQRESGSYEQYF. The CDR3 DNA reads as TGCAGCGTTGAAACTCAGCGGGAGTCGGGCTCCTACGAGCAGTACTTC.

DNA for the CDR3: TGCGCCAGCAGCTTGTTCGCTTCACGAGATCTCTACGAGCAGTACTTC. Protein product: CASSLFASRDLYEQYF. This chain links TRBV5-1 with TRBJ2-7; D gene ambiguous. The germline gives CDR1 SGHRS, CDR2 YFSETQ. The ends were cut back, 1 base at V and 3 bases at J, with 17 bases in the middle. CDR3 length: 16 amino acids.

This clonotype came up a few times. The chain links TRBV20-1 to TRBJ2-3; 10 bases line up with TRBD2. Germline CDR1 and CDR2: DFQATT and SNEGSKA (reference sequence). The CDR3 consists of 16 residues. With V trimmed by 1 base and J by 6 bases, 10 bases remained unmatched. The CDR3: CSARGESGRGGDTQYF. The CDR3 DNA is TGCAGTGCTAGAGGCGAAAGCGGGAGGGGAGGGGATACGCAGTATTTT.

The V and J genes are TRBV6-1 and TRBJ2-7; D possibly matches TRBD1 or TRBD2 (5 bases each). Trimming took 6 bases from V and 6 from J, leaving 12 bases between them. CDR3 length: 12 residues. In germline, CDR1 is MNHNS, CDR2 SASEGT. The chain's CDR3 is CASRRDGPEQYF. The CDR3 region has the DNA TGTGCCAGCAGAAGGGACGGCCCCGAGCAGTACTTC.

This sequence joins TRBV7-9 and TRBJ2-5, with D perhaps TRBD1 or TRBD2 (5 bases each). In germline, CDR1 is SEHNR, CDR2 FQNEAQ (reference sequence). This CDR3 is 15 amino acids long. V lost 1 base and J 5 bases, leaving 14 bases between the germline ends. CDR3 coding DNA: TGTGCCAGCAGCTTAGGAAATAGGGGAGCCGAGACCCAGTACTTC. Amino acids: CASSLGNRGAETQYF.

This clonotype came up a few times. The rearrangement joins TRBV20-1 to TRBJ2-2; TRBD2 agrees at 9 bases. This CDR3 region has 14 residues. Germline V CDR1 and CDR2: DFQATT, SNEGSKA (reference sequence). Losses at the gene ends were 0 bases for V and 8 bases for J; bases not matched to a gene: 4. As DNA, the CDR3 is TGCAGTGCTAGAGAAAGCGGGAGGAATGGGGAGCTGTTTTTT. Protein: CSARESGRNGELFF.

This clonotype was counted ten times or more. The CDR3 sequence: CASSPKQGNTEAFF. The CDR3 coding sequence is TGTGCCAGCTCACCGAAACAGGGCAACACTGAAGCTTTCTTT. The chain combines TRBV18 with TRBJ1-1; tentative D call: TRBD1 (6 bases). V was clipped by 3 bases and J by 2 bases, with 10 bases between them. This CDR3 contains 14 residues. Germline values: CDR1 KGHSH, CDR2 LQKENI.

This clonotype was observed at least ten times. Written as DNA, the CDR3 is TGTGCCAGCAGCCCCCATAACAGGGGCTATGAAGCTTTCTTT. It is translated as CASSPHNRGYEAFF. V and J are TRBV28 and TRBJ1-1; 7 bases match TRBD1. The trim removed 6 bases at V and 7 bases at J, leaving 11 bases unmatched. There are 14 residues in the CDR3. The germline CDR1 and CDR2 sequences are MDHEN and SYDVKM.

This clonotype was counted only a few times. The genes are TRBV15 and TRBJ2-7; possible D gene TRBD1, 6 bases. Germline assignment: CDR1 LNHNV and CDR2 YYDKDF (reference sequence). The CDR3 extends over 15 amino acids. Trimming stripped 2 bases from V and 3 bases from J, with 14 bases between. The CDR3, as DNA: TGTGCCACCAGCAGACTACAGGGACGTGGCTACGAGCAGTACTTC. It is translated as CATSRLQGRGYEQYF.

This chain uses TRBV5-6 with TRBJ2-5; D is uncertain. This CDR3 contains 14 residues. The germline V gene has CDR1 SGHDT and CDR2 YYEEEE. Trimming pared 8 bases from V and 1 base from J, leaving 15 bases between. CDR3 region: CASYKERPQETQYF. The CDR3 bases are TGTGCCAGTTATAAGGAGCGTCCCCAAGAGACCCAGTACTTC. Complete variable domain (other parts from reference TRBV5-6 and TRBJ2-5): DAGVTQSPTHLIKTRGQQVTLRCSPKSGHDTVSWYQQALGQGPQFIFQYYEEEERQRGNFPDRFSGHQFPNYSSELNVNALLLGDSALYLCASYKERPQETQYFGPGTRLLVL.

Many counts were recorded for this clonotype. The chain recombines TRBV9 with TRBJ1-1; D may be TRBD1 (5 bases). This CDR3 has 15 amino acids. The germline V gene has CDR1 SGDLS and CDR2 YYNGEE. V gave up 1 base and J gave up 4 bases, with 14 bases separating them. The chain's CDR3 is CASSVLTGGGTEAFF. The CDR3 DNA sequence: TGTGCCAGCAGCGTATTAACCGGGGGAGGCACTGAAGCTTTCTTT.

This clonotype turned up a few times. The rearrangement joins TRBV5-8 to TRBJ1-4, with 9 bases matching TRBD1. Per the germline V gene, CDR1 is SGHTS and CDR2 is YDEGEE. The J segment lost 7 bases and the V segment lost 1 base, leaving 8 bases of the junction unmatched. This CDR3 contains 16 residues. This CDR3 is CASSLFRDRASEKLFF. The CDR3 nucleotides are TGTGCCAGCAGCTTGTTCAGGGACAGGGCCTCTGAAAAACTGTTTTTT.

Ten or more counts support this clonotype. V and J are TRBV2 and TRBJ1-3, with D maybe TRBD1 (6 bases). The length of the CDR3 is 16 residues. Germline V gene lookup returns CDR1 SNHLY and CDR2 FYNNEI. Trimming stripped 5 bases from V and 2 bases from J, with 16 bases between. DNA for the CDR3: TGTGCCAGCAGTACCACAGGGATCGTGGCTGGAAACACCATATATTTT. Amino acids: CASSTTGIVAGNTIYF.

This clonotype was counted at least ten times. This rearrangement joins TRBV28 to TRBJ2-5, with a tentative D call TRBD2 (5 bases). V lost 6 bases and J lost 1, with 15 bases in between. Germline-derived CDR1 and CDR2 are MDHEN and SYDVKM. This CDR3 has 15 amino acids. The CDR3 DNA reads as TGTGCCAGCAGCCAGAGGGCGGGCCTCCAAGAGACCCAGTACTTC. This translates into CASSQRAGLQETQYF.

The chain couples TRBV18 to TRBJ2-4, with D possibly being TRBD2 (6 bases). V was pared by 2 bases and J by 6 bases, with 14 bases between. The CDR3 loop spans 15 amino acids. Germline-derived CDR1 and CDR2 are KGHSH and LQKENI. For the CDR3, the DNA is TGTGCCAGCTCACCAGACGCCGGGGGAAGAAACATTCAGTACTTC. It codes for CASSPDAGGRNIQYF.

This chain joins TRBV27 and TRBJ2-7; no reliable D call. Germline V lookup: CDR1 MNHEY, CDR2 SMNVEV (reference sequence). The CDR3 is made up of 15 amino acids. Trimming stripped 5 bases from V and 3 bases from J, with 17 bases between. The CDR3 nucleotides are TGTGCCAGCAGTCACCGCTCCGGTGGGCTCTACGAGCAGTACTTC. Its translation: CASSHRSGGLYEQYF.

This clonotype was observed many times. The chain has TRBV5-1 and TRBJ2-3; 9 bases line up with TRBD1. The CDR3 has 16 amino acids. V was clipped by 4 bases and J by 4 bases; unmatched bases: 10. Germline loops: CDR1 SGHRS, CDR2 YFSETQ. The CDR3 DNA follows: TGCGCCAGCAGCCGACAGGGACAGGGTTTAGCAGATACGCAGTATTTT. It encodes CASSRQGQGLADTQYF.

The V call is TRBV27, the J call TRBJ2-1; D gene uncertain. This CDR3 contains 13 residues. The germline gives CDR1 MNHEY, CDR2 SMNVEV (reference sequence). Trimming shortened V by 7 bases and J by 4 bases, and 11 bases separated the two germline ends. This chain's CDR3 is CASTSRAYNEQFF. The CDR3 nucleotides read TGTGCCAGCACCTCTAGGGCTTACAATGAGCAGTTCTTC.

The rearrangement links TRBV20-1 to TRBJ2-5; possible D gene TRBD2, 6 bases. This CDR3 region has 12 residues. V was trimmed by 4 bases and J by 4 bases, leaving 10 bases between them. Germline V gives CDR1 DFQATT, CDR2 SNEGSKA (reference sequence). This chain's CDR3 is CSATGGSETQYF. The CDR3 DNA reads as TGCAGTGCTACCGGGGGATCAGAGACCCAGTACTTC.

This clonotype was picked up many times. The rearrangement links TRBV9 to TRBJ2-5, with 12 nucleotides matching TRBD2. V lost 0 bases and J lost 4; bases outside the gene matches: 1. Germline-derived CDR1 and CDR2 are SGDLS and YYNGEE. The CDR3 is 15 amino acids. Here the CDR3 reads CASSVGLAGAETQYF. The CDR3 coding sequence is TGTGCCAGCAGCGTAGGACTAGCGGGAGCAGAGACCCAGTACTTC.

This clonotype appeared many times. This chain connects TRBV28 to TRBJ2-7, with 9 nucleotides matching TRBD2. V was pared by 2 bases and J by 4 bases, with 6 bases of the junction left unmatched. CDR1 is MDHEN, CDR2 SYDVKM, per germline. The CDR3 consists of 15 residues. The CDR3 DNA reads TGTGCCAGCAGTTTAGCGGCGGGAGGGTTTTACGAGCAGTACTTC. This encodes CASSLAAGGFYEQYF.

The table lists this clonotype with many counts. J is TRBJ2-1 and V is TRBV28; the D call may be TRBD1 or TRBD2 (5 bases each). The CDR3 has 17 residues. V gave up 3 bases and J gave up 0 bases, with 15 bases separating them. CDR1 and CDR2 from the germline V gene are MDHEN and SYDVKM. CDR3 loop: CASSLLGAESSYNEQFF. The CDR3 DNA reads TGTGCCAGCAGTTTGCTCGGGGCGGAGAGCTCCTACAATGAGCAGTTCTTC.

This clonotype was found many times. The chain combines TRBV28 with TRBJ1-3, with D unresolved. Germline CDR1 MDHEN, CDR2 SYDVKM. With 6 bases removed from V and 0 bases from J, the gap between germline ends came to 9 bases. The CDR3 covers 14 residues. This CDR3 reads CASRHIGSGNTIYF. As DNA, the CDR3 is TGTGCCAGCAGACACATTGGCTCTGGAAACACCATATATTTT.